These T cell receptor beta chains were read from a single sample in a study of PD-1 blockade in classical Hodgkin lymphoma. TCRdb keeps only in-frame clones here, not all; method: immunoSEQ multiplex PCR. Of about 39,000 clones listed, about 70% are singletons. Sequencing used peripheral blood mononuclear cells (PBMCs), obtained before the second cycle of nivolumab. The source is a human donor with classical Hodgkin lymphoma. The CDR3 runs from the conserved cysteine through the conserved F or W. The D gene is left open where the match is weak. A row's size may be missing; if present it is once, few, many or a size class.

V	size	D	J	length	DNA	CDR3
TRBV6-5	.	.	TRBJ1-2	13	TGTGCCAGCAGGCCCGATTCAGGTCACGGCTACACCTTC	CASRPDSGHGYTF
TRBV2	.	TRBD1	TRBJ2-7	15	TGTGCCAGCAATAGAGACAGGGTCAGCTCCTACGAGCAGTACTTC	CASNRDRVSSYEQYF
TRBV19	.	.	TRBJ1-2	13	TGTGCCACTTTTAAGGGGTATGAGAATGGCTACACCTTC	CATFKGYENGYTF
TRBV4-3	.	.	TRBJ2-1	16	TGCGCCAGCAGCCAACGAGGATCCCCAGCCCGAACCGAGCAGTTCTTC	CASSQRGSPARTEQFF
TRBV5-1	.	.	TRBJ1-4	15	TGCGCCAGCAGCTCCGGGGACCACTCTGGAGAAAAACTGTTTTTT	CASSSGDHSGEKLFF
TRBV5-1	.	.	TRBJ1-4	16	TGCGCCAGCAGCCTTGGGAACAGCAACCAGGGAGAAAAACTGTTTTTT	CASSLGNSNQGEKLFF
TRBV7-8	once	.	TRBJ1-2	15	TGTGCCAGCAGCCCAGGGGTGGCTGCGAACTATGGCTACACCTTC	CASSPGVAANYGYTF
TRBV10-3	.	TRBD2	TRBJ2-1	18	TGTGCCATCAGTTCGACTAGCGGGGGGGCTATGGGCTACAATGAGCAGTTCTTC	CAISSTSGGAMGYNEQFF
TRBV6-5	.	.	TRBJ2-7	16	TGTGCCAGCAGTTACTCACCGGCCCCCAGGCCCTACGAGCAGTACTTC	CASSYSPAPRPYEQYF
TRBV7-2	.	.	TRBJ2-7	13	TGTGCCAGCAGCTTAGTTGAATCCTACGAGCAGTACTTC	CASSLVESYEQYF
TRBV5-1	.	.	TRBJ2-1	15	TGCGCCAGCAGCTTGTTAGGACAGACCTACAATGAGCAGTTCTTC	CASSLLGQTYNEQFF
TRBV27	once	TRBD2	TRBJ2-1	14	TGTGCCAGCAGTTTAAGCGGGGGGTACAATGAGCAGTTCTTC	CASSLSGGYNEQFF
TRBV28	.	.	TRBJ1-1	15	TGTGCCAGCAGTAGCCCGGGACATAGGAACACTGAAGCTTTCTTT	CASSSPGHRNTEAFF
TRBV29-1	.	TRBD1	TRBJ2-1	15	TGCAGCGTTGAAGGAGGACAGGAATTCTACAATGAGCAGTTCTTC	CSVEGGQEFYNEQFF
TRBV5-6	.	.	TRBJ2-1	15	TGTGCCAGCACCAAATTCGGCGGCGGAAACAATGAGCAGTTCTTC	CASTKFGGGNNEQFF
TRBV18	few	.	TRBJ1-2	13	TGTGCCAGCTCACCATTGGACAGTCACGGCTACACCTTC	CASSPLDSHGYTF
TRBV7-2	.	.	TRBJ2-2	13	TGTGCCAGCAGTCCGACTAGGCCCGGGGAGCTGTTTTTT	CASSPTRPGELFF
TRBV14	.	.	TRBJ1-6	15	TGTGCCAGCAGCCAAGGGAGCTCCTATAATTCACCCCTCCACTTT	CASSQGSSYNSPLHF
TRBV7-2	.	TRBD2	TRBJ2-3	16	TGTGCCAGCAGACTAGCGGGAGGGCTGAACACAGATACGCAGTATTTT	CASRLAGGLNTDTQYF
TRBV5-4	few	TRBD1	TRBJ1-2	14	TGTGCCAGCAGCCATAAGGGGACAGCCTATGGCTACACCTTC	CASSHKGTAYGYTF
TRBV5-8	few	.	TRBJ2-1	13	TGTGCCAGCAGCTTGAAGCTTTACAATGAGCAGTTCTTC	CASSLKLYNEQFF
TRBV27	few	TRBD1	TRBJ2-7	15	TGTGCCAGCAGCCTCACCGGGACAGGGAAAACCGAGCAGTACTTC	CASSLTGTGKTEQYF
TRBV7-6	.	TRBD1	TRBJ2-7	15	TGTGCCAGCAGCTTAGGCGGACAGGGGTTTTACGAGCAGTACTTC	CASSLGGQGFYEQYF
TRBV6-6	.	.	TRBJ1-5	16	TGTGCCAGCAGTTACGCAGGACAGTATAGCAATCAGCCCCAGCATTTT	CASSYAGQYSNQPQHF
TRBV2	.	.	TRBJ1-3	15	TGTGCCAGCAGTGAAGCTCAGGTGGTGGGAAACACCATATATTTT	CASSEAQVVGNTIYF
TRBV28	.	.	TRBJ1-1	12	TGTGCCAGCAGTTTCCGGAACACTGAAGCTTTCTTT	CASSFRNTEAFF
TRBV13	.	TRBD2	TRBJ2-7	15	TGTGCCAGCACCCCCGCGGGAGGGCCTCTGTACGAGCAGTACTTC	CASTPAGGPLYEQYF
TRBV23-1	.	.	TRBJ1-6	16	TGCGCCAGCAGTCGTGATGGGGCTGCAGATAATTCACCCCTCCACTTT	CASSRDGAADNSPLHF
TRBV11-3	once	TRBD1	TRBJ2-7	18	TGTGCCAGCAGCTTAGAAAGCGGGCGGGACAGGGAGTTCTACGAGCAGTACTTC	CASSLESGRDREFYEQYF
TRBV4-3	.	.	TRBJ2-7	15	TGCGCCAGCAGCCAAGATCTTCGCCCAACCTACGAGCAGTACTTC	CASSQDLRPTYEQYF
TRBV9	.	TRBD1	TRBJ2-1	16	TGTGCCAGCAGCGTAGGAGGGGGACAGGCCTACAATGAGCAGTTCTTC	CASSVGGGQAYNEQFF
TRBV7-9	.	.	TRBJ2-2	16	TGTGCCAGCAGCTTACGAGGCGACTCGAACACCGGGGAGCTGTTTTTT	CASSLRGDSNTGELFF
TRBV9	.	TRBD1	TRBJ2-7	16	TGTGCCAGCAGCGGGCTTCCGGGACAGGGTCCTCACGAGCAGTACTTC	CASSGLPGQGPHEQYF
TRBV7-2	.	TRBD2	TRBJ2-1	14	TGTGCCAGCAGCTTGACTAGCGGGGGAGCTGAGCAGTTCTTC	CASSLTSGGAEQFF
TRBV7-3	.	.	TRBJ2-1	17	TGTGCCAGCAGCTTATTCGTACGGGGGGCCGTCCACAATGAGCAGTTCTTC	CASSLFVRGAVHNEQFF
TRBV4-1	.	.	TRBJ1-2	14	TGCGCCAGCAGCCAAATCTCATCACCCTATGGCTACACCTTC	CASSQISSPYGYTF
TRBV5-1	.	.	TRBJ2-7	18	TGCGCCAGCAGCCCACCCGGGACGGCCCCCAACCGCACCTACGAGCAGTACTTC	CASSPPGTAPNRTYEQYF
TRBV5-1	.	.	TRBJ1-3	15	TGCGCCAGCAGCTTGGCGGCAGGATCTGGAAACACCATATATTTT	CASSLAAGSGNTIYF
TRBV7-9	few	TRBD2	TRBJ2-1	17	TGTGCCAGCAGCCCCCCCCCTAGCGGGTACTCCTACAATGAGCAGTTCTTC	CASSPPPSGYSYNEQFF
TRBV6-5	.	TRBD1	TRBJ2-7	14	TGTGCCAGCAGTACCCGACAGGGGGCCTACGAGCAGTACTTC	CASSTRQGAYEQYF
TRBV7-2	.	.	TRBJ2-2	14	TGTGCCAGCGGCCAAGTATCGAACACCGGGGAGCTGTTTTTT	CASGQVSNTGELFF
TRBV5-5	.	.	TRBJ2-7	15	TGTGCCAGCAGCTTGGGAGGGACGTCCACCTACGAGCAGTACTTC	CASSLGGTSTYEQYF
TRBV6-4	.	TRBD2	TRBJ2-3	14	TGTGCCAGCAGTCGCGGGGGAGGCACAGATACGCAGTATTTT	CASSRGGGTDTQYF
TRBV28	.	TRBD1	TRBJ1-1	16	TGTGCCAGCAGTCCCACAGGGGGCATCATGAACACTGAAGCTTTCTTT	CASSPTGGIMNTEAFF
TRBV7-2	.	.	TRBJ2-3	16	TGTGCCAGCAGCTTAAGGCGCGGGGGCCCCCAAGATACGCAGTATTTT	CASSLRRGGPQDTQYF
TRBV28	.	TRBD2	TRBJ2-3	19	TGTGCCAGCAGTTTAGCTAGCGGGAGATACCGGGTTGACACAGATACGCAGTATTTT	CASSLASGRYRVDTDTQYF
TRBV5-8	once	.	TRBJ1-2	13	TGTGCCAGCAGCTTGGGCAAGAACTATGGCTACACCTTC	CASSLGKNYGYTF
TRBV4-2	.	TRBD2	TRBJ2-7	15	TGTGCCAGCAGCCAAGAAAGCGGGAGCTCCTACGAGCAGTACTTC	CASSQESGSSYEQYF
TRBV9	.	TRBD1	TRBJ2-7	15	TGTGCCAGCAGCGTCGGGACAGGGGGCTTTTACGAGCAGTACTTC	CASSVGTGGFYEQYF
TRBV15	.	TRBD1	TRBJ2-4	16	TGTGCCACCAGCAGACGGAGCGGACAGGGGGCCGACATTCAGTACTTC	CATSRRSGQGADIQYF
TRBV2	.	TRBD1	TRBJ2-7	14	TGTGCCAGCAGCTGGGACAGGTCATATTCCGAGCAGTACTTC	CASSWDRSYSEQYF
TRBV4-3	few	.	TRBJ2-7	15	TGCGCCAGCAGCCAAGACCAGGGGCTGCCCTACGAGCAGTACTTC	CASSQDQGLPYEQYF
TRBV7-9	.	TRBD2	TRBJ2-1	16	TGTGCCAGCAGCTTAGGCGGCGGGAGCGGATACAATGAGCAGTTCTTC	CASSLGGGSGYNEQFF
TRBV4-3	.	TRBD1	TRBJ1-2	16	TGCGCCAGCAGCCAAGAACTCAGGGGGCGCAACTATGGCTACACCTTC	CASSQELRGRNYGYTF